This TCR beta chain was sequenced in a study of blood T cells in healthy people across ages. Then a second PCR, running roughly 6 to 11 cycles, was carried out with a sample-barcoded 5' primer and a J-beta primer mix. Each cDNA molecule received a tag from a template-switch adaptor that had 12 random nucleotides. TCRdb called the 5' RACE reads again in MiXCR, with one record for every CDR3 protein. Found here are around 2 million distinct CDR3 sequences, roughly two fifths of them singletons; the top ten hold 23%. Study-wide points: The diversity estimates, figures obtained from one million T cells, were considered underestimates.

A word on this clonotype: Antigen: not known.

CDR3 length: 17 amino acids. Trimming left V 4 bases short and J 0 bases short, with 13 bases between. Germline CDR1 is SGHDN and CDR2 is FVKESK. This sequence joins TRBV14 and TRBJ2-6; D possibly corresponds to TRBD2 (5 bases). The clonotype originates from a human donor in good health. What was sequenced was blood. CDR3 bases: TGTGCCAGCAGCCGAGGGCAGTCTGGCTCTGGGGCCAACGTCCTGACTTTC. Residues: CASSRGQSGSGANVLTF. Complete variable domain (other parts from reference TRBV14 and TRBJ2-6): EAGVTQFPSHSVIEKGQTVTLRCDPISGHDNLYWYRRVMGKEIKFLLHFVKESKQDESGMPNNRFLAERTGGTYSTLKVQPAELEDSGVYFCASSRGQSGSGANVLTFGAGSRLTVL.